One and the same sample provided the 32 T cell receptor beta chains below, sequenced in a study of post-analysis software for immune sequencing data (dated by TCRdb to 2014 to 2015). The paper's findings and limits, for the study overall: Significantly higher frequencies in patients than in controls were found for roughly 5 TRBV segments, including TRBV5-6, TRBV5-1 and TRBV20-1.

To prepare the library, PCR was applied. Instrument used: Illumina HiSeq 2500. To reduce PCR and sequencing biases, unique molecular identifiers were incorporated into the TCR beta cDNA libraries. TCRdb's own reprocessing of the public reads used fastp at Q25 and MiXCR and kept productive beta chains. CDR3 protein sequences are deduplicated, and each keeps its most common genes and DNA. Counted in this sample were just over 250,000 distinct CDR3 sequences; 35% to 40% of them appeared once. The ten largest account for around 4.7% of the sample. Antigens of these TCRs are unknown. Material: blood. The receptors originated from a girl between 5 and 17 years old with multiple sclerosis.

A single count supports this clonotype. A much larger clone lies a single base off, so this may be a read error. The chain is built from TRBV3-1 and TRBJ1-6, with a possible D match to TRBD1 (5 bases). In germline, CDR1 is LGHDT, CDR2 YNNKEL (reference sequence). The CDR3 contains 13 residues. Trimming took 10 bases from V and 7 from J, leaving 14 bases between them. CDR3 DNA sequence: TGTGCCACCAGGATAGGGGACAATTCACCCCTCCACTTT. Its protein is CATRIGDNSPLHF.

This clonotype was detected many times. V is TRBV11-2 and J is TRBJ1-1; perhaps TRBD1 as D (5 bases). CDR3 length: 13 amino acids. With 5 bases removed from V and 6 bases from J, the gap between germline ends came to 13 bases. Germline V gives CDR1 SGHAT, CDR2 FQNNGV. This chain's CDR3 is CASSHGGGAEAFF. The CDR3 DNA sequence: TGTGCCAGCAGCCATGGTGGGGGAGCTGAAGCTTTCTTT.

V gene TRBV24-1 combines with J gene TRBJ2-7; D possibly corresponds to TRBD2 (5 bases). Germline CDR1 reads KGHDR; CDR2 reads SFDVKD. The CDR3 has 12 amino acids. V dropped 10 bases and J dropped 4 bases, with 13 bases sitting between them. The DNA for the CDR3 is TGTGCCACTCCTCCGGGGAATTACGAGCAGTACTTC. It translates to CATPPGNYEQYF.

The chain carries TRBV27 and TRBJ2-3; D remains ambiguous. Germline V gives CDR1 MNHEY, CDR2 SMNVEV (reference sequence). CDR3 length equals 14 residues. V was shortened by 0 bases and J by 5 bases, with 9 bases between the two germline ends. The CDR3: CASSLSLDGDTQYF. The CDR3 coding sequence is TGTGCCAGCAGTTTATCGCTAGACGGAGATACGCAGTATTTT.

This chain uses TRBV7-3 with TRBJ2-1, with 7 bases aligning to TRBD2. The J call is in doubt because the DNA end fits TRBJ2-7 better. This CDR3 has 16 residues. Per germline, CDR1 SGHTA and CDR2 FQGTGA. This CDR3 reads CASSLTAGRSYNEQYF. In DNA, the CDR3 is TGTGCCAGCAGCTTAACCGCCGGGAGGTCCTACAATGAGCAGTACTTC.

There are many counts of this clonotype. The chain uses TRBV20-1 and TRBJ2-3, with D possibly TRBD1 on 5 matching bases. CDR3 length equals 14 residues. CDR1 is DFQATT and CDR2 is SNEGSKA in the germline V gene (reference sequence). V lost 3 bases and J 6 bases, leaving 16 bases between the germline ends. In nucleotides, the CDR3 is TGCAGTGCTAGCCAGGGTGAACAAGGGGATACGCAGTATTTT. This sequence encodes CSASQGEQGDTQYF.

The sample holds many counts of this clonotype. This rearrangement joins TRBV4-2 to TRBJ2-4; perhaps TRBD1 as D (5 bases). From germline, CDR1 is LGHNA and CDR2 YNFKEQ. V gave up 1 base and J gave up 8 bases, with 12 bases separating them. This CDR3 contains 14 residues. The CDR3 DNA sequence: TGTGCCAGCAGCCAAGCTGGGGCGCGAGACATTCAGTACTTC. Protein: CASSQAGARDIQYF.

The rearrangement links TRBV3-1 to TRBJ1-3, with D unclear. The CDR3 loop spans 13 amino acids. Trimming shortened V by 2 bases and J by 3 bases, and 5 bases separated the two germline ends. Germline V CDR1 and CDR2: LGHDT, YNNKEL (reference sequence). The CDR3 DNA sequence: TGTGCCAGCAGCCAAAAGTTTGGAAACACCATATATTTT. Translating it yields CASSQKFGNTIYF.

This clonotype has a handful of counts. The rearrangement uses TRBV19 and TRBJ1-6; D not resolved. CDR1 LNHDA and CDR2 SQIVND come from the germline V gene (reference sequence). This CDR3 has 12 amino acids. V was clipped by 4 bases and J by 7 bases, with 5 bases between them. CDR3 in amino acids: CASSKENSPLHF. Written as DNA, the CDR3 is TGTGCCAGTAGTAAGGAGAATTCACCCCTCCACTTT. The full variable domain, in which reference TRBV19 and TRBJ1-6 provide the parts outside the CDR3, is DGGITQSPKYLFRKEGQNVTLSCEQNLNHDAMYWYRQDPGQGLRLIYYSQIVNDFQKGDIAEGYSVSREKKESFPLTVTSAQKNPTAFYLCASSKENSPLHFGNGTRLTVT.

This clonotype was counted many times. The chain combines TRBV6-1 with TRBJ2-7, with D unclear. This CDR3 spans 12 amino acids. V lost 7 bases, J lost 6 bases, and 13 bases lay in between. Germline CDR1 MNHNS, CDR2 SASEGT. CDR3 region: CASNSDVREQYF. The CDR3 coding sequence is TGTGCCAGCAATTCGGACGTGCGCGAGCAGTACTTC.

This clonotype was recorded many times. The chain has TRBV14 and TRBJ2-3; the D gene could be TRBD1 or TRBD2 (6 bases each). The CDR3 extends over 15 amino acids. V dropped 1 base and J dropped 6 bases, with 14 bases sitting between them. Germline values: CDR1 SGHDN, CDR2 FVKESK. CDR3 bases: TGTGCCAGCAGCCAAGTAGGGGGTCTAGCGGATACGCAGTATTTT. Protein product: CASSQVGGLADTQYF. Based on the CDR3 plus reference TRBV14 and TRBJ2-3, the full variable domain is EAGVTQFPSHSVIEKGQTVTLRCDPISGHDNLYWYRRVMGKEIKFLLHFVKESKQDESGMPNNRFLAERTGGTYSTLKVQPAELEDSGVYFCASSQVGGLADTQYFGPGTRLTVL.

The CDR3: CASGESYNSPLHF. CDR3 in DNA: TGTGCCAGCGGCGAGTCCTATAATTCACCCCTCCACTTT. The V call is TRBV2, the J call TRBJ1-6; D is ambiguous. The germline V gene has CDR1 SNHLY and CDR2 FYNNEI. The ends were cut back, 8 bases at V and 1 base at J, with 6 bases in the middle. The CDR3 length is 13 residues.

As for this clonotype: This could be a read error, since a much larger clone is one nucleotide away. J is TRBJ2-3 and V is TRBV5-1; D not certain. The CDR3 length is 14 residues. The V gene's germline CDR1 is SGHRS and CDR2 YFSETQ. CDR3 sequence: CASSFRHDTDTRYF. The CDR3 bases are TGCGCCAGCAGCTTCCGACATGACACAGATACGCGGTATTTT.

CDR3 nucleotide sequence: TGCAGTGCTAGTAGCCGGCTAGCGGATTTAGCCAAAAACATTCAGTACTTC. Translated, it gives CSASSRLADLAKNIQYF. This chain uses TRBV20-1 with TRBJ2-4, with 7 bases matching TRBD2. CDR1 and CDR2 from the germline V gene are DFQATT and SNEGSKA (reference sequence). V lost 3 bases to trimming and J lost 0 bases; unmatched junction nucleotides: 11. This CDR3 spans 17 amino acids.

A remark on this clonotype: A clone one base away is much larger, so this may be a read error. The V call is TRBV29-1, the J call TRBJ2-1; 9 bases are a match to TRBD2. The germline CDR1 and CDR2 sequences are SQVTM and ANQGSEA. The CDR3 consists of 16 residues. The CDR3 protein is CSIEGLSGSSYNEQFF. The CDR3 coding sequence is TGCAGCATTGAAGGCCTTAGCGGGAGCTCCTACAATGAGCAGTTCTTC.

The chain recombines TRBV5-1 with TRBJ2-5, with 7 bases lining up with TRBD1. This CDR3 has 14 residues. CDR1 and CDR2 from the germline V gene are SGHRS and YFSETQ. V shed 3 bases, J shed 1 base, and the junction held 3 bases outside the gene matches. The CDR3 bases are TGCGCCAGCAGCTCTAGACAGGGCCAAGAGACCCAGTACTTC. It yields the protein CASSSRQGQETQYF. The whole variable domain, remainder taken from reference TRBV5-1 and TRBJ2-5, is KAGVTQTPRYLIKTRGQQVTLSCSPISGHRSVSWYQQTPGQGLQFLFEYFSETQRNKGNFPGRFSGRQFSNSRSEMNVSTLELGDSALYLCASSSRQGQETQYFGPGTRLLVL.

By share, this clonotype ranks as medium-sized. This chain links TRBV29-1 with TRBJ2-7, with D perhaps TRBD1 (6 bases). Germline CDR1 reads SQVTM; CDR2 reads ANQGSEA. The CDR3 consists of 12 residues. V gave up 8 bases and J gave up 3 bases, with 14 bases separating them. For the CDR3, the DNA is TGCAGCCCTTTGGACAGCCGCTACGAGCAGTACTTC. This sequence encodes CSPLDSRYEQYF.

The V gene is TRBV20-1, the J gene TRBJ1-2; no firm D call. Trimming left V 5 bases short and J 8 bases short, with 12 bases between. The CDR3 sequence is 11 residues long. Germline loops: CDR1 DFQATT, CDR2 SNEGSKA (reference sequence). This CDR3 is CSAPTQLGYTF. The CDR3 coding sequence is TGCAGTGCTCCCACACAACTAGGCTACACCTTC.

The table lists this clonotype with many counts. The chain links TRBV12-3 or TRBV12-4 to TRBJ1-5; D remains ambiguous. V dropped 6 bases and J dropped 0 bases, with 9 bases sitting between them. The CDR3 is 14 residues long. Here the CDR3 reads CASSDGNSNQPQHF. In DNA form, the CDR3 reads TGTGCCAGCAGCGACGGGAATAGCAATCAGCCCCAGCATTTT.

This clonotype was counted ten times or more. The V and J genes are TRBV5-1 and TRBJ2-3; D gene unclear. In germline, CDR1 is SGHRS, CDR2 YFSETQ. V was pared by 4 bases and J by 7 bases, with 19 bases between. The CDR3 extends over 15 amino acids. In DNA form, the CDR3 reads TGCGCCAGCAGCCCCCAAACCTTAAGACAAAATACGCAGTATTTT. Amino acid sequence: CASSPQTLRQNTQYF. The variable domain in full, with the rest retrieved from reference TRBV5-1 and TRBJ2-3, is KAGVTQTPRYLIKTRGQQVTLSCSPISGHRSVSWYQQTPGQGLQFLFEYFSETQRNKGNFPGRFSGRQFSNSRSEMNVSTLELGDSALYLCASSPQTLRQNTQYFGPGTRLTVL.

V usage is TRBV20-1 and J usage is TRBJ2-1; TRBD2 aligns across 7 bases. The CDR3 totals 17 residues. The germline CDR1 and CDR2 sequences are DFQATT and SNEGSKA (reference sequence). The V gene end was trimmed by 4 bases and the J gene end by 7 bases; junction bases not matched to a gene: 19. The chain's CDR3 is CSAKLGGSSPFHNEQFF. The CDR3 nucleotides read TGCAGTGCTAAGCTCGGGGGGAGCTCCCCTTTTCATAATGAGCAGTTCTTC.

This clonotype has ten or more counts. V and J are TRBV29-1 and TRBJ1-4; D gene uncertain. CDR3 length: 12 amino acids. V lost 4 bases, J lost 15 bases, and 18 bases lay in between. Germline lookup yields CDR1 SQVTM and CDR2 ANQGSEA. The CDR3 coding sequence is TGCAGCGTTGTAGTGGCGTGGGGAATGGTGTTTTTT. It encodes CSVVVAWGMVFF. Full variable domain (remainder filled in from reference TRBV29-1 and TRBJ1-4): SAVISQKPSRDICQRGTSLTIQCQVDSQVTMMFWYRQQPGQSLTLIATANQGSEATYESGFVIDKFPISRPNLTFSTLTVSNMSPEDSSIYLCSVVVAWGMVFFGSGTQLSVL.

The chain uses TRBV6-5 and TRBJ1-1; a possible D gene is TRBD1 (6 bases). The germline V gene encodes CDR1 MNHEY and CDR2 SVGAGI. This CDR3 contains 13 residues. V lost 4 bases and J 8 bases, leaving 14 bases between the germline ends. The CDR3: CASSFPGGGEAFF. CDR3 nucleotides: TGTGCCAGCAGTTTCCCGGGAGGGGGGGAAGCTTTCTTT.

The chain is built from TRBV30 and TRBJ1-1; no reliable D call. The CDR3 has 15 amino acids. V gave up 1 base and J gave up 1 base, with 13 bases separating them. The germline CDR1 and CDR2 sequences are GTSNPN and SVGIG (reference sequence). The CDR3 DNA follows: TGTGCCTGGAGTGGGAGCCGGCGGGCGAACACTGAAGCTTTCTTT. Its translation is CAWSGSRRANTEAFF.

In regard to this clonotype: The junction departs from germline at one end; a sequencing error may be responsible. The chain is built from TRBV20-1 and TRBJ2-1; 12 nucleotides line up with TRBD2. This CDR3 has 16 residues. CDR1 is DFQATT, CDR2 SNEGSKA, per germline (reference sequence). CDR3 residues: CSVRKLAGGDYNEQIF. In DNA, the CDR3 is TGCAGTGTGAGGAAACTAGCGGGAGGAGACTACAACGAGCAGATCTTC.

About this clonotype itself: This clone may be a read error of a much larger clone one base away. The V gene is TRBV12-3 or TRBV12-4, the J gene TRBJ2-5; 7 nucleotides agree with TRBD2. The length of the CDR3 is 18 residues. J gave up 11 bases and V 2 bases, and 23 bases lay outside the gene matches. CDR3 coding DNA: TGTGCCAGCAGTTTAACTTGGGAAAGCGGGATGGAAAACAATGAGCAGTACTTC. It encodes CASSLTWESGMENNEQYF.

This clonotype was seen repeatedly, ten times or more. The J gene is TRBJ2-1, the V gene TRBV5-1; D unresolved. The CDR3 spans 15 residues. Germline V gene sequence: CDR1 SGHRS, CDR2 YFSETQ. V lost 7 bases, J lost 0 bases, and 14 bases lay in between. CDR3 bases: TGCGCCAGCGGCGACCGGACGGACTCCTACAATGAGCAGTTCTTC. Protein product: CASGDRTDSYNEQFF. Full variable domain (rest looked up from reference TRBV5-1 and TRBJ2-1): KAGVTQTPRYLIKTRGQQVTLSCSPISGHRSVSWYQQTPGQGLQFLFEYFSETQRNKGNFPGRFSGRQFSNSRSEMNVSTLELGDSALYLCASGDRTDSYNEQFFGPGTRLTVL.

The rearrangement joins TRBV7-9 to TRBJ2-6; TRBD1 might be the D (6 bases). Germline V lookup: CDR1 SEHNR, CDR2 FQNEAQ (reference sequence). The V gene lost 2 bases and the J gene lost 4 bases, with 18 bases spanning the gap. The CDR3 is 18 residues long. CDR3 nucleotides: TGTGCCAGCAGCTTACCTTGGACAGTGCCCCGGGGGGCCAACGTCCTGACTTTC. This sequence encodes CASSLPWTVPRGANVLTF.

This clonotype was observed once. This sequence may be a read error, since a much larger clone differs from it by one base. V gene TRBV7-8 combines with J gene TRBJ2-5; 9 nucleotides line up with TRBD2. V lost 5 bases, J lost 7 bases, and 17 bases stayed unmatched. This CDR3 has 17 amino acids. The germline V gene has CDR1 SGHVS and CDR2 FQNEAQ. The CDR3 spells CASSRTLAGGWEGTQYF. The CDR3 bases are TGTGCCAGCAGCCGCACACTAGCGGGCGGATGGGAAGGGACCCAGTACTTC. Filled out from reference TRBV7-8 and TRBJ2-5, the complete variable domain reads GAGVSQSPRYKVAKRGQDVALRCDPISGHVSLFWYQQALGQGPEFLTYFQNEAQLDKSGLPSDRFFAERPEGSVSTLKIQRTQQEDSAVYLCASSRTLAGGWEGTQYFGPGTRLLVL.

At least ten counts were recorded for this clonotype. The rearrangement uses TRBV5-1 and TRBJ2-3, with D perhaps matching TRBD1 (6 bases). This CDR3 has 16 amino acids. The V gene's germline CDR1 is SGHRS and CDR2 YFSETQ. V was cut by 0 bases and J by 2 bases, with 13 bases left in between. CDR3 sequence: CASSLVQGWVTDTQYF. DNA for the CDR3: TGCGCCAGCAGCTTGGTTCAGGGGTGGGTCACAGATACGCAGTATTTT.

This clonotype was counted at least ten times. The chain joins TRBV11-2 to TRBJ1-2; D unclear. Germline V lookup: CDR1 SGHAT, CDR2 FQNNGV. V shed 7 bases and J shed 11 bases, with 17 bases lying between them. The CDR3 runs to 12 residues. The CDR3 sequence: CASTRPWGGYTF. The CDR3 coding sequence is TGTGCCAGCACCAGACCGTGGGGAGGATACACCTTC.

This clonotype came up many times. The chain uses TRBV6-4 and TRBJ2-1, with unresolved D. CDR1 MRHNA and CDR2 SNTAGT come from the germline V gene. V lost 2 bases to trimming and J lost 5 bases, with 7 bases between them. This CDR3 is 13 amino acids long. CDR3 DNA sequence: TGTGCCAGCAGTGACCTACAGAACAATGAGCAGTTCTTC. Amino acids: CASSDLQNNEQFF.